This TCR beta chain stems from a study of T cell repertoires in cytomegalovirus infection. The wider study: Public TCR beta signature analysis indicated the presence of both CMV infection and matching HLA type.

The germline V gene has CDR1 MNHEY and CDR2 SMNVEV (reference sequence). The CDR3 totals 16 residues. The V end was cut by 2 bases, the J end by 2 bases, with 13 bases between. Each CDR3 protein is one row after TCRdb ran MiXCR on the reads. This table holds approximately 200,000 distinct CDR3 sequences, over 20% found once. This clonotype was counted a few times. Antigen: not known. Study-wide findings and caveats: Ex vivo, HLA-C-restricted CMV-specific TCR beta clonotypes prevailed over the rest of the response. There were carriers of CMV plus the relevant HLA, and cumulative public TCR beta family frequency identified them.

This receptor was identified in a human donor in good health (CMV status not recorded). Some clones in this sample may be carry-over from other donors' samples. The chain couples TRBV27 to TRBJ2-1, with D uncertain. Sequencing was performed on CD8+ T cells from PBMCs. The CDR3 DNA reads TGTGCCAGCAGTTTACTGGCGGTCAATACCTACAATGAGCAGTTCTTC. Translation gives CASSLLAVNTYNEQFF.